The 30 T cell receptor beta chains given below trace back to one sample, sequenced in a study of T cells in localized non-small cell lung cancer. Using immunoSEQ multiplex PCR, the repertoire was profiled, and TCRdb retains in-frame clones only, with some absent. The sample contains about 24,000 clones, roughly 90% of which appear only once. The starting material was peripheral blood, obtained before any cancer treatment. Receptors originate from a male donor aged 60 or over with stage I squamous cell lung carcinoma.

This clone was counted once. The rearrangement links TRBV6-5 to TRBJ1-5, with D unclear. The CDR3 has 13 amino acids. Between the trimmed V and J ends, which lost 6 bases and 3 bases, there was a span of 9 bases. Germline CDR1 is MNHEY and CDR2 is SVGAGI. This chain's CDR3 is CASRLHYNQPQHF. The CDR3 DNA reads as TGTGCCAGCAGACTCCACTACAATCAGCCCCAGCATTTT.

In nucleotides, the CDR3 is TGTGCCAGTAGTCCAGCGACAGGGGCTCTGTCTTATCATAATTCACCCCTCCACTTT. Amino acid sequence: CASSPATGALSYHNSPLHF. The chain has TRBV19 and TRBJ1-6, with TRBD1 matching 8 bases. V gave up 5 bases and J gave up 5 bases; unmatched junction bases: 17. The CDR3 contains 19 residues. Per germline, CDR1 LNHDA and CDR2 SQIVND (reference sequence).

This rearrangement joins TRBV5-4 to TRBJ2-1, with D perhaps matching TRBD2 (5 bases). The CDR3 is 11 amino acids. Germline CDR1 reads SGHNT; CDR2 reads YYREEE (reference sequence). The CDR3 coding sequence is TGTGCAGCGGTAGGGTACAATGAGCAGTTCTTC. It specifies CAAVGYNEQFF. Drawing the rest from reference TRBV5-4 and TRBJ2-1, the complete variable domain is ETGVTQSPTHLIKTRGQQVTLRCSSQSGHNTVSWYQQALGQGPQFIFQYYREEENGRGNFPPRFSGLQFPNYSSELNVNALELDDSALYLCAAVGYNEQFFGPGTRLTVL.

The chain has TRBV6-6 and TRBJ1-1; a possible D gene is TRBD1 (5 bases). With 5 bases removed from V and 7 bases from J, the gap between germline ends came to 17 bases. CDR3 length equals 14 residues. The germline V gene has CDR1 MNHNY and CDR2 SVGAGI (reference sequence). The CDR3 loop reads CASSPFEDSYEAFF. As DNA, the CDR3 is TGTGCCAGCAGTCCTTTCGAAGACAGCTATGAAGCTTTCTTT.

The chain couples TRBV7-2 to TRBJ2-3, with D perhaps TRBD1 (6 bases). V lost 5 bases and J lost 6, with 18 bases in between. The CDR3 length is 15 residues. Per the germline V gene, CDR1 is SGHTA and CDR2 is FQGNSA. The CDR3 here is CASSQSGTKLDTQYF. Here the CDR3 DNA reads TGTGCCAGCAGCCAGTCGGGGACAAAGTTGGATACGCAGTATTTT.

This clone was detected only a few times. This rearrangement joins TRBV13 to TRBJ2-1, with 9 nucleotides matching TRBD2. CDR1 and CDR2 from the germline V gene are PRHDT and FYEKMQ (reference sequence). Trimming at V came to 6 bases and at J to 5 bases, leaving 5 bases not matched to a gene. The CDR3 covers 14 residues. CDR3 nucleotide sequence: TGTGCCAGCAGGGAGCGGGGGGTCCACAATGAGCAGTTCTTC. Translating it yields CASRERGVHNEQFF.

J is TRBJ1-2 and V is TRBV9, with a possible D match to TRBD1 (5 bases). The CDR3 covers 13 residues. CDR1 is SGDLS, CDR2 YYNGEE, per germline. V was trimmed by 0 bases and J by 2 bases, leaving 5 bases between them. This CDR3 reads CASSVAGNYGYTF. CDR3 nucleotides: TGTGCCAGCAGCGTAGCAGGGAACTATGGCTACACCTTC.

The V call is TRBV5-1, the J call TRBJ1-2; D remains ambiguous. The germline V and J ends were trimmed by 4 bases and 0 bases, with 16 bases remaining between them. Germline assignment: CDR1 SGHRS and CDR2 YFSETQ. CDR3 length equals 16 residues. The CDR3, as DNA: TGCGCCAGCAGCACCCCCGGGTCCGGCCCTAACTATGGCTACACCTTC. It codes for CASSTPGSGPNYGYTF.

This chain uses TRBV6-1 with TRBJ1-2, with a tentative D call TRBD1 (5 bases). CDR3 length equals 15 residues. V lost 3 bases, J lost 4 bases, and 15 bases lay in between. Germline CDR1 and CDR2: MNHNS and SASEGT. The CDR3 DNA reads TGTGCCAGCAGTGACCCCGGGGGACCATCCTATGGCTACACCTTC. Translating it yields CASSDPGGPSYGYTF.

J is TRBJ2-5 and V is TRBV5-1; D perhaps matches TRBD1 (5 bases). The CDR3 totals 15 residues. V gave up 4 bases and J gave up 4 bases, with 17 bases separating them. Germline V gene lookup returns CDR1 SGHRS and CDR2 YFSETQ. The CDR3 DNA reads TGCGCCAGCAGCGACAGCCACCTAACGGGAGAGACCCAGTACTTC. Protein: CASSDSHLTGETQYF.

This chain's CDR3 is CASSLGLAGSYEQYF. DNA for the CDR3: TGCGCCAGCAGCTTAGGGCTAGCGGGATCCTACGAGCAGTACTTC. The rearrangement uses TRBV5-1 and TRBJ2-7; 9 nucleotides match TRBD2. Germline V gives CDR1 SGHRS, CDR2 YFSETQ. The CDR3 totals 15 residues. Trimming removed 2 bases from V and 1 base from J; junction bases left unmatched: 4.

The J gene is TRBJ2-1, the V gene TRBV9, with 8 bases lining up with TRBD2. With V trimmed by 4 bases and J by 1 base, 4 bases remained unmatched. Germline-derived CDR1 and CDR2 are SGDLS and YYNGEE. This CDR3 region has 15 residues. The CDR3 loop reads CASSPKRESYNEQFF. DNA for the CDR3: TGTGCCAGCAGCCCTAAGCGGGAGTCCTACAATGAGCAGTTCTTC.

The rearrangement joins TRBV10-3 to TRBJ2-1; the match to TRBD2 covers 11 bases. CDR1 and CDR2 (germline): ENHRY, SYGVKD. The trim removed 5 bases at V and 8 bases at J, leaving 8 bases unmatched. This CDR3 has 15 residues. The CDR3 nucleotides read TGTGCCATCAGTTTGGGACTAGCGGATAAGGATGAGCAGTTCTTC. It encodes CAISLGLADKDEQFF.

The genes are TRBV11-3 and TRBJ2-1; D is uncertain. The CDR3 is 12 amino acids. The germline gives CDR1 SGHNT, CDR2 YENEEA. V lost 1 base and J lost 6, with 4 bases in between. CDR3 nucleotides: TGTGCCAGCAGCTTAGTGGGCAATGAGCAGTTCTTC. This encodes CASSLVGNEQFF.

The chain joins TRBV6-5 to TRBJ2-2; 7 bases agree with TRBD1. The CDR3 spans 15 residues. Germline values: CDR1 MNHEY, CDR2 SVGAGI. V dropped 7 bases and J dropped 1; count of bases not matched to a gene: 6. The CDR3 loop is CASKHRGRNTGELFF. The CDR3 DNA reads as TGTGCCAGCAAACACAGGGGCAGGAACACCGGGGAGCTGTTTTTT.

The chain joins TRBV7-2 to TRBJ1-2; D remains unclear. V shed 5 bases and J shed 3 bases, with 13 bases lying between them. Germline-derived CDR1 and CDR2 are SGHTA and FQGNSA. The CDR3 has 14 residues. The CDR3 nucleotides read TGTGCCAGCAGCCATCAAAATTCCGACTATGGCTACACCTTC. Its translation is CASSHQNSDYGYTF. Full variable domain (outside the CDR3, taken from reference TRBV7-2 and TRBJ1-2): GAGVSQSPSNKVTEKGKDVELRCDPISGHTALYWYRQSLGQGLEFLIYFQGNSAPDKSGLPSDRFSAERTGGSVSTLTIQRTQQEDSAVYLCASSHQNSDYGYTFGSGTRLTVV.

The rearrangement joins TRBV6-5 to TRBJ2-1; no clear D. Germline CDR1 and CDR2: MNHEY and SVGAGI. The V and J ends lost 6 bases and 5 bases respectively, with 8 bases between them. The CDR3 covers 12 residues. The chain's CDR3 is CASRIQDNEQFF. The CDR3 DNA sequence: TGTGCCAGCAGGATCCAGGACAATGAGCAGTTCTTC.

With respect to this clone: A junction boundary mismatches the germline segment, possibly from a read error. The rearrangement uses TRBV7-2 and TRBJ2-5; unclear D gene. The CDR3 extends over 14 amino acids. Germline V lookup: CDR1 SGHTA, CDR2 FQGNSA. The CDR3 coding sequence is TGTGCCAGCGGCTTTTCCCCCTTGCCGGAGACCCAGTACTTC. It specifies CASGFSPLPETQYF.

The chain uses TRBV7-2 and TRBJ2-1; the match to TRBD2 covers 7 bases. Germline lookup yields CDR1 SGHTA and CDR2 FQGNSA. V lost 1 base, J lost 6 bases, and 0 bases stayed unmatched. The CDR3 sequence is 13 residues long. The DNA for the CDR3 is TGTGCCAGCAGCTTAGGGACTAGCAATGAGCAGTTCTTC. Translating it yields CASSLGTSNEQFF.

V and J are TRBV29-1 and TRBJ1-1; D may be TRBD1 (5 bases). Trimming pared 7 bases from V and 9 bases from J, leaving 15 bases between. The CDR3 has 11 residues. CDR1 and CDR2 (germline): SQVTM, ANQGSEA. CDR3 sequence reads: CSGGPGPKAFF. The DNA for the CDR3 is TGCAGCGGTGGACCGGGACCCAAAGCTTTCTTT.

J is TRBJ1-5 and V is TRBV6-5; TRBD1 might be the D (5 bases). In germline, CDR1 is MNHEY, CDR2 SVGAGI. The CDR3 totals 15 residues. V gave up 6 bases and J gave up 1 base, with 13 bases separating them. The CDR3 here is CASSRDPDSNQPQHF. For the CDR3, the DNA is TGTGCCAGCAGCCGGGACCCCGACAGCAATCAGCCCCAGCATTTT.

The genes are TRBV5-1 and TRBJ1-2, with TRBD1 matching 8 bases. The J segment lost 3 bases and the V segment lost 4 bases, leaving 8 bases of the junction unmatched. Germline assignment: CDR1 SGHRS and CDR2 YFSETQ. The length of the CDR3 is 15 residues. The CDR3, as DNA: TGCGCCAGCAGCCTGACAGGGGCGGAGGACTATGGCTACACCTTC. Its translation: CASSLTGAEDYGYTF.

The chain couples TRBV10-2 to TRBJ1-1; D is uncertain. This CDR3 spans 14 amino acids. V was pared by 3 bases and J by 4 bases, with 12 bases between. The germline V gene encodes CDR1 WSHSY and CDR2 SAAADI. CDR3 region: CASSEVIRGTEAFF. The DNA for the CDR3 is TGCGCCAGCAGTGAAGTCATTCGGGGCACTGAAGCTTTCTTT.

The V call is TRBV6-8, the J call TRBJ2-2, with no clear D. Trimming removed 6 bases from V and 2 bases from J, with 10 bases in between. Germline CDR1 and CDR2: MNHGY and SAAAGT. CDR3 length: 14 amino acids. The CDR3: CASRLGHNTGELFF. The DNA of the CDR3 is TGTGCCAGCAGGCTTGGTCATAACACCGGGGAGCTGTTTTTT.

CDR3 residues: CASSPGLAATGQFF. CDR3 bases: TGTGCCAGTAGCCCGGGACTAGCCGCGACGGGGCAGTTCTTC. This chain links TRBV19 with TRBJ2-1, with 9 bases lining up with TRBD2. Germline values: CDR1 LNHDA, CDR2 SQIVND (reference sequence). J lost 12 bases, V lost 6 bases, and 12 bases had no gene match. The CDR3 is 14 residues long. The full variable domain, in which reference TRBV19 and TRBJ2-1 provide the parts outside the CDR3, is DGGITQSPKYLFRKEGQNVTLSCEQNLNHDAMYWYRQDPGQGLRLIYYSQIVNDFQKGDIAEGYSVSREKKESFPLTVTSAQKNPTAFYLCASSPGLAATGQFFGPGTRLTVL.

The CDR3 region has the DNA TGTGCCAGCAGCTTGCCAGACGAGGTTCTCTCTGGAAACACCATATATTTT. It translates to CASSLPDEVLSGNTIYF. The V and J genes are TRBV5-6 and TRBJ1-3; D is unresolved. V shed 1 base and J shed 0 bases, with 14 bases lying between them. Germline V gene sequence: CDR1 SGHDT, CDR2 YYEEEE. This CDR3 has 17 amino acids.

This chain links TRBV9 with TRBJ1-2, with no clear D. V was cut by 2 bases and J by 0 bases, with 11 bases left in between. CDR3 length: 15 residues. Looked up from germline, CDR1 is SGDLS and CDR2 is YYNGEE. DNA of the CDR3: TGTGCCAGCAGCGTCCCAGGATCTCCTAACTATGGCTACACCTTC. Translation: CASSVPGSPNYGYTF.

The rearrangement uses TRBV27 and TRBJ2-5; tentatively, D is TRBD2 (5 bases). Per germline, CDR1 MNHEY and CDR2 SMNVEV (reference sequence). The CDR3 spans 11 residues. V was shortened by 4 bases and J by 9 bases, with 9 bases between the two germline ends. CDR3 DNA: TGTGCCAGCAGTTACTCGAGGGCCCAGTACTTC. This encodes CASSYSRAQYF.

The chain joins TRBV4-3 to TRBJ1-1; D might be TRBD1 (5 bases). Trimming removed 0 bases from V and 5 bases from J, with 7 bases in between. CDR1 LGHNA and CDR2 YSLEER come from the germline V gene. The CDR3 extends over 13 amino acids. CDR3 DNA: TGCGCCAGCAGCCAAGATCCAGGGACTGAAGCTTTCTTT. This translates into CASSQDPGTEAFF.

The chain joins TRBV25-1 to TRBJ1-6; D is unclear. The CDR3 spans 14 residues. Germline assignment: CDR1 MGHDK and CDR2 SYGVNS. Trimming cost V 1 base and J 11 bases, with 12 bases left between them. CDR3 nucleotide sequence: TGTGCCAGCAGTGAATTGGACGGTGGGGCACCCCTCCACTTT. This encodes CASSELDGGAPLHF.